The sequence of this T cell receptor beta chain was determined in a study of tumour-infiltrating T cells in Burkitt lymphoma. Study information: Overall and progression-free survival were predicted by productive clonality.

Libraries were prepared by immunoSEQ multiplex PCR; TCRdb keeps only in-frame clonotypes and omits some of them. The sample has about 1,700 clones, around a sixth seen once. Looked up from germline, CDR1 is MGHDK and CDR2 is SYGVNS. The CDR3 extends over 14 amino acids. V was pared by 4 bases and J by 6 bases, with 10 bases between. The receptor was isolated from a human donor with diffuse large B-cell lymphoma. The J gene is TRBJ1-6, the V gene TRBV25-1, with a tentative D call TRBD1 (5 bases). The sequenced sample was tumor tissue. Here the CDR3 DNA reads TGTGCCAGCAGTGTAAAGGGACTTAATTCACCCCTCCACTTT. This codes for CASSVKGLNSPLHF.